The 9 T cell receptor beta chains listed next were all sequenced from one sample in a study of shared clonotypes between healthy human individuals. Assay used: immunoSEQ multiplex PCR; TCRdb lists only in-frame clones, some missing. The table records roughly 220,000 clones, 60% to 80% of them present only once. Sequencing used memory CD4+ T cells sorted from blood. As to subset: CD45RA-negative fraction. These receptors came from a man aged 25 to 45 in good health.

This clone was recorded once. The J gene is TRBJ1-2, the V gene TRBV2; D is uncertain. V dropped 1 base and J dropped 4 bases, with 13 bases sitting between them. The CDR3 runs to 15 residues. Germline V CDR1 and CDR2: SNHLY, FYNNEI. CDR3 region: CASSEGPPGTYGYTF. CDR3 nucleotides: TGTGCCAGCAGTGAAGGGCCTCCGGGCACCTATGGCTACACCTTC.

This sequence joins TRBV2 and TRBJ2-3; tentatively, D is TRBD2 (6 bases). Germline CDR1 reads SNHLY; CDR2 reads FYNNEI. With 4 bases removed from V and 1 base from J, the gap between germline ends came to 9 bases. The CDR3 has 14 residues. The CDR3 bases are TGTGCCAGCAGTGTTGGGACTCGCACAGATACGCAGTATTTT. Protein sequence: CASSVGTRTDTQYF.

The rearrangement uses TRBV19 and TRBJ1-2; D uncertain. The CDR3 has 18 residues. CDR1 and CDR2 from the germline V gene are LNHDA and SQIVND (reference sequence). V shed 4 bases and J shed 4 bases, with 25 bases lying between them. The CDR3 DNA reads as TGTGCCAGTAGTAGCCTTTTCGAGGCCTCGGGAGCGGGCTATGGCTACACCTTC. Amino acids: CASSSLFEASGAGYGYTF. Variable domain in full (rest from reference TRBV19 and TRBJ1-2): DGGITQSPKYLFRKEGQNVTLSCEQNLNHDAMYWYRQDPGQGLRLIYYSQIVNDFQKGDIAEGYSVSREKKESFPLTVTSAQKNPTAFYLCASSSLFEASGAGYGYTFGSGTRLTVV.

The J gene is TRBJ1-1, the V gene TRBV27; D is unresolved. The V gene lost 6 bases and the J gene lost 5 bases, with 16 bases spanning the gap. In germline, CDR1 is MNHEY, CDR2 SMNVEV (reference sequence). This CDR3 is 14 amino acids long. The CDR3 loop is CASSRVARGTEAFF. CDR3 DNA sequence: TGTGCCAGCAGCCGAGTGGCTCGGGGAACTGAAGCTTTCTTT.

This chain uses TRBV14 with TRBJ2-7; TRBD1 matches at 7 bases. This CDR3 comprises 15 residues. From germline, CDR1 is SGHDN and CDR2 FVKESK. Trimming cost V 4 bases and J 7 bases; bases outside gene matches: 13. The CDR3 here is CASSRLGGALGEQYF. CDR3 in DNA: TGTGCCAGCAGCCGCTTAGGGGGCGCGCTGGGGGAGCAGTACTTC.

CDR3 in amino acids: CATSSSLREQYF. The DNA for the CDR3 is TGTGCCACATCTAGCTCTCTTCGGGAGCAGTACTTC. This chain connects TRBV10-3 to TRBJ2-7, with D possibly matching TRBD2 (5 bases). Germline lookup yields CDR1 ENHRY and CDR2 SYGVKD. CDR3 length: 12 residues. V gave up 10 bases and J gave up 7 bases, with 17 bases separating them.

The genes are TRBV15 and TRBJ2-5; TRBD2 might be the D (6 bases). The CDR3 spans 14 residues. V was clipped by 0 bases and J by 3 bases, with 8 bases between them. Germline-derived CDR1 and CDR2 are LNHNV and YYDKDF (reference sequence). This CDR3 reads CATSRDGGKETQYF. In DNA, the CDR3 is TGTGCCACCAGCAGAGATGGGGGGAAAGAGACCCAGTACTTC.

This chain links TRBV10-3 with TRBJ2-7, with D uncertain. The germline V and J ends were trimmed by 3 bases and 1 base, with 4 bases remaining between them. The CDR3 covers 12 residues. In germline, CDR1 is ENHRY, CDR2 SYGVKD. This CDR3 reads CAISDKSYEQYF. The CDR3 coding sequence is TGTGCCATCAGTGACAAGTCCTACGAGCAGTACTTC.

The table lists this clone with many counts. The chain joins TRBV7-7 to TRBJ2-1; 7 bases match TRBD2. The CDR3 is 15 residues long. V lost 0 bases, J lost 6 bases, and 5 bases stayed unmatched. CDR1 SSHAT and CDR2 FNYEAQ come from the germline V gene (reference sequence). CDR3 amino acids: CASSLAVSGRNEQFF. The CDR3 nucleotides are TGTGCCAGCAGCTTAGCCGTTAGCGGGCGCAATGAGCAGTTCTTC.